This T cell receptor beta chain is drawn from a study of T cell responses to AZD1222 COVID-19 vaccine. Findings and caveats of the study: None of the repertoires were sampled until the peak T cell response had passed.

Sequencing used immunoSEQ multiplex PCR; TCRdb keeps in-frame clones, though not all of them. The sample contains 100,000 to 120,000 clones, just under 95% of which appear only once. The length of the CDR3 is 15 residues. Germline assignment: CDR1 MNHEY and CDR2 SVGAGI. Deletions cut 0 bases from V and 3 bases from J, with 11 bases between. Concerning this clone: The antigen remains undetermined.

The receptor was derived from an adult in good health. The V gene is TRBV6-5, the J gene TRBJ1-1, with D perhaps matching TRBD1 (6 bases). Material: peripheral blood, obtained on day 0 of AZD1222 vaccination. In DNA form, the CDR3 reads TGTGCCAGCAGTTACTCGACAGGATACTACACTGAAGCTTTCTTT. It specifies CASSYSTGYYTEAFF.